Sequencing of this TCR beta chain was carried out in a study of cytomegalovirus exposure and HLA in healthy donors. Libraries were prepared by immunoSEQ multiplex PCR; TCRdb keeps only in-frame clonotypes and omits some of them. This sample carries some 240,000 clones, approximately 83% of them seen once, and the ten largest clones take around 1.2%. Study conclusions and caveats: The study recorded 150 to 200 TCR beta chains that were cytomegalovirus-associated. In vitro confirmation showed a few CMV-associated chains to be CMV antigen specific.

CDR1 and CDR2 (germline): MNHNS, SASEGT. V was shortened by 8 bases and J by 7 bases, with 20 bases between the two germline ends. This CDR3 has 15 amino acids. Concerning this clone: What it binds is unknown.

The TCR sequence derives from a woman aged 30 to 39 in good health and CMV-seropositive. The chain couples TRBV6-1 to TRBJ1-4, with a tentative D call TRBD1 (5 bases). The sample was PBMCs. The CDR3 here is CASANSGGRFEKLFF. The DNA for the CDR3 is TGTGCCAGCGCCAACTCGGGGGGACGATTTGAAAAACTGTTTTTT.